This passage covers 6 T cell receptor beta chains from one sample sequenced in a study of T cells in Graves' hyperthyroidism and ophthalmopathy. The CDR3 regions of TCR beta were amplified from RNA transcripts. When the TCR CDR3 underwent first-round RT-PCR, the HTBI primer set was used. TCRdb ran MiXCR on the multiplex PCR reads and lists one entry per CDR3 protein. The sample lists 450,000 to 650,000 distinct CDR3 sequences; 14% were seen once. Sequenced material: blood. These TCRs come from a woman in her late teens or twenties with Graves' ophthalmopathy.

This clonotype was observed a handful of times. V is TRBV9 and J is TRBJ1-2; D may be TRBD1 (5 bases). The CDR3 extends over 13 amino acids. V gave up 3 bases and J gave up 6 bases, with 12 bases separating them. CDR1 and CDR2 from the germline V gene are SGDLS and YYNGEE. CDR3 region: CASSATWGDGYTF. CDR3 nucleotides: TGTGCCAGCAGCGCTACGTGGGGGGATGGCTACACCTTC.

V is TRBV18 and J is TRBJ2-5, with D possibly being TRBD1 (5 bases). The CDR3 consists of 15 residues. The germline gives CDR1 KGHSH, CDR2 LQKENI. With 0 bases removed from V and 3 bases from J, the gap between germline ends came to 11 bases. The CDR3 sequence: CASSPPWTPEETQYF. CDR3 in DNA: TGTGCCAGCTCACCACCGTGGACACCCGAAGAGACCCAGTACTTC. The full variable domain, with the rest looked up from reference TRBV18 and TRBJ2-5, is NAGVMQNPRHLVRRRGQEARLRCSPMKGHSHVYWYRQLPEEGLKFMVYLQKENIIDESGMPKERFSAEFPKEGPSILRIQQVVRGDSAAYFCASSPPWTPEETQYFGPGTRLLVL.

Concerning this clonotype: A much more abundant neighbour one base away suggests this may be a read error. The chain carries TRBV11-2 and TRBJ2-7, with TRBD1 identical over 8 bases. After removal of 5 bases from V and 2 bases from J, the junction contained 8 bases not matched to a gene. The CDR3 consists of 15 residues. Germline-derived CDR1 and CDR2 are SGHAT and FQNNGV. The CDR3: CASSLTGGETYEQYF. DNA of the CDR3: TGTGCCAGCAGCCTCACAGGGGGTGAGACCTACGAGCAGTACTTC.

This clonotype was counted a few times. The rearrangement joins TRBV6-4 to TRBJ1-1; D perhaps matches TRBD1 (5 bases). The CDR3 has 16 residues. Trimming took off 7 bases at V and 0 bases at J, with 18 bases between the two ends. Germline CDR1 MRHNA, CDR2 SNTAGT. CDR3 sequence: CASTEGHPLMNTEAFF. The CDR3 coding sequence is TGTGCCAGCACCGAGGGGCACCCCCTCATGAACACTGAAGCTTTCTTT.

The rearrangement joins TRBV18 to TRBJ2-6; tentatively, D is TRBD2 (6 bases). Germline CDR1 reads KGHSH; CDR2 reads LQKENI. This CDR3 region has 16 residues. Trimming left V 0 bases short and J 1 base short, with 7 bases between. For the CDR3, the DNA is TGTGCCAGCTCACCACCGGCGGGGTCTGGGGCCAACGTCCTGACTTTC. This translates into CASSPPAGSGANVLTF.

The chain uses TRBV12-5 and TRBJ2-1, with 7 bases matching TRBD2. Germline V gives CDR1 LGHNT, CDR2 FRNRAP. The CDR3 runs to 17 residues. V lost 0 bases, J lost 4 bases, and 9 bases stayed unmatched. As DNA, the CDR3 is TGTGCTAGTGGTTTGGTTGGGGCGGGAGAAGATTACAATGAGCAGTTCTTC. It translates to CASGLVGAGEDYNEQFF.